These T cell receptor beta chains were read from a single sample in a study of early T cells in non-severe SARS-CoV-2 infection. TCRdb reprocessed the 5' RACE reads with MiXCR, giving one entry per CDR3 protein. The repertoire holds tens of thousands of distinct CDR3 sequences, about 10% seen once, with 4.5% to 5.5% in the top ten. Sequencing was performed on whole blood. The source is an adult who was a healthcare worker with PCR-confirmed SARS-CoV-2 infection or an uninfected control (not recorded which). Each CDR3 is given with its conserved first and last residue. A D gene is named only where the DNA matches it firmly. Size tells how often a clone was seen (once, few, many) or the class of an expanded clone, and some rows leave it out.

TRBV24-1	TRBJ1-4	few	15	TRBD1	TGTGCCACCAGTGATTCGGCCGGGACAGGAGAAAAACTGTTTTTT	CATSDSAGTGEKLFF
TRBV7-9	TRBJ1-6	few	16	TRBD1	TGTGCCAGCAGCTCCAGGACAGGGGGGGATAATTCACCCCTCCACTTT	CASSSRTGGDNSPLHF
TRBV6-4	TRBJ2-2	-	15	TRBD2	TGTGCCAGCAGTATGACTAGCAGCTTGGCCGGGGAGCTGTTTTTT	CASSMTSSLAGELFF
TRBV6-6	TRBJ1-6	-	15	TRBD1	TGTGCCAGCAGTGTACAGGGGGCGGACAATTCACCCCTCCACTTT	CASSVQGADNSPLHF
TRBV7-8	TRBJ2-7	many	13	TRBD1	TGTGCCATCGCCCTTGGACAGGGCTACGAGCAGTACTTC	CAIALGQGYEQYF
TRBV4-2	TRBJ1-1	many	14	-	TGTGCCAGCAGCCAAGATCCAGGGTACACTGAAGCTTTCTTT	CASSQDPGYTEAFF
TRBV5-1	TRBJ2-3	-	13	-	TGCGCCAGCAGCTTGCCTAGTTCAGATACGCAGTATTTT	CASSLPSSDTQYF
TRBV6-2/TRBV6-3	TRBJ2-1	once	16	TRBD1	TGTGCCAGCAGTGGACTACAGGGGGCATACTACAATGAGCAGTTCTTC	CASSGLQGAYYNEQFF
TRBV30	TRBJ2-1	many	15	TRBD2	TGTGCCTGGAGTGCCCACCAGCGGGGTCTAGGCGAGCAGTTCTTC	CAWSAHQRGLGEQFF
TRBV29-1	TRBJ2-2	-	13	-	TGCAGCGTTGACCTATGGGACACCGGGGAGCTGTTTTTT	CSVDLWDTGELFF